The 18 T cell receptor beta chains below all came from one sample that was sequenced in a study of coeliac disease (dated by TCRdb to 2022 to 2024). The library was generated by the immunoSEQ multiplex PCR assay. Here the immuneACCESS table is served through TCRdb, limited to in-frame sequences with V and J called. Missing clones are a known gap in these copies; in checked studies unresolved V genes cover under half, and the rest lacks a known reason. Here the sample has several thousand clones; around 73% occur a single time. The ten largest clones capture about 6.5% of the sample. Sequencing was carried out using lamina propria lymphocytes from the gut. Taken with the paper, the label for cell subset or site translates to: lamina propria cell (LPC) fraction of small intestinal biopsy. The receptors originated from a man aged 25-45 years with celiac disease.

The rearrangement uses TRBV9 and TRBJ2-5; 10 nucleotides agree with TRBD2. Trimming cost V 3 bases and J 0 bases; bases outside gene matches: 5. Germline assignment: CDR1 SGDLS and CDR2 YYNGEE. The CDR3 sequence is 16 residues long. The CDR3 DNA follows: TGTGCCAGCAGCGCAGGACTAGCGGCGTACCAAGAGACCCAGTACTTC. It yields the protein CASSAGLAAYQETQYF.

This chain uses TRBV7-3 with TRBJ1-6; maybe TRBD1 (6 bases). The CDR3 extends over 14 amino acids. Germline-derived CDR1 and CDR2 are SGHTA and FQGTGA. Trimming cost V 5 bases and J 7 bases, with 12 bases left between them. CDR3 amino acids: CASSTGHPNSPLHF. The CDR3 DNA is TGTGCCAGCAGCACGGGACACCCGAATTCACCCCTCCACTTT. Combining the CDR3 with reference TRBV7-3 and TRBJ1-6 gives the whole variable domain GAGVSQTPSNKVTEKGKYVELRCDPISGHTALYWYRQSLGQGPEFLIYFQGTGAADDSGLPNDRFFAVRPEGSVSTLKIQRTERGDSAVYLCASSTGHPNSPLHFGNGTRLTVT.

V is TRBV11-3 and J is TRBJ2-2, with D perhaps TRBD1 (6 bases). The CDR3 is 14 residues long. Per germline, CDR1 SGHNT and CDR2 YENEEA. Between the trimmed V and J ends, which lost 5 bases and 1 base, there was a span of 8 bases. The CDR3 reads CASSQGMNTGELFF. In DNA form, the CDR3 reads TGTGCCAGCAGCCAGGGGATGAACACCGGGGAGCTGTTTTTT.

This clone has just one count. The chain has TRBV27 and TRBJ2-7; D not certain. V was trimmed by 4 bases and J by 5 bases, leaving 12 bases between them. Germline V lookup: CDR1 MNHEY, CDR2 SMNVEV (reference sequence). The CDR3 sequence is 13 residues long. This chain's CDR3 is CASSSPPYHEQYF. In DNA form, the CDR3 reads TGTGCCAGCAGTTCTCCCCCCTACCACGAGCAGTACTTC.

V and J are TRBV7-6 and TRBJ1-4; no definite D call. The germline V and J ends were trimmed by 0 bases and 8 bases, with 13 bases remaining between them. This CDR3 has 15 residues. CDR1 is SGHVS and CDR2 is FNYEAQ in the germline V gene. CDR3 sequence reads: CASSLAPGVGEKLFF. The CDR3 DNA is TGTGCCAGCAGCTTAGCACCCGGGGTTGGCGAAAAACTGTTTTTT.

The rearrangement links TRBV21-1 to TRBJ2-1; TRBD2 reflects the table's D call only, with no check against the DNA. TRBV21-1 corresponds to a pseudogene. The CDR3 has 17 amino acids. DNA of the CDR3: TGTGCCAGCAGCAAGTTACTAGCGGGGGGCTCCTACAATGAGCAGTTCTTC. It specifies CASSKLLAGGSYNEQFF.

This chain uses TRBV5-1 with TRBJ2-1, with 7 bases aligning to TRBD1. V shed 4 bases, J shed 8 bases, and the junction held 15 bases outside the gene matches. The CDR3 has 16 residues. Looked up from germline, CDR1 is SGHRS and CDR2 is YFSETQ. The CDR3, as DNA: TGCGCCAGCAGCATGTTCGACAGGGTCGGACTCGATGAGCAGTTCTTC. Encoded protein: CASSMFDRVGLDEQFF.

This chain links TRBV28 with TRBJ1-4; D is ambiguous. This CDR3 has 16 amino acids. V was clipped by 2 bases and J by 0 bases, with 10 bases between them. CDR1 MDHEN and CDR2 SYDVKM come from the germline V gene. As DNA, the CDR3 is TGTGCCAGCAGTTTAATAGATCCAACAACTAATGAAAAACTGTTTTTT. Its translation is CASSLIDPTTNEKLFF.

This chain links TRBV7-2 with TRBJ2-5, with 15 positions matching TRBD2. The V segment lost 2 bases and the J segment 2 bases; nucleotides outside the gene matches: 6. The germline CDR1 and CDR2 sequences are SGHTA and FQGNSA. CDR3 length: 18 residues. The CDR3 loop is CASSLRLGTSGGQETQYF. The CDR3 region has the DNA TGTGCCAGCAGCTTAAGGCTGGGGACTAGCGGGGGGCAAGAGACCCAGTACTTC.

The chain has TRBV5-1 and TRBJ2-7, with TRBD1 as a possible D gene (6 bases). Trimming pared 5 bases from V and 3 bases from J, leaving 9 bases between. The length of the CDR3 is 12 residues. The germline gives CDR1 SGHRS, CDR2 YFSETQ. The CDR3 is CASRMDSYEQYF. The DNA of the CDR3 is TGCGCCAGCAGAATGGACAGCTACGAGCAGTACTTC.

To note about this clone: At one of its ends the junction is not consistent with the germline gene, which may arise from a read error. This chain links TRBV27 with TRBJ1-1; D may be TRBD1 (6 bases). The CDR3 is 13 amino acids. Germline lookup yields CDR1 MNHEY and CDR2 SMNVEV (reference sequence). DNA of the CDR3: TGTGCCAGCTTCAGGGTACAGGGCACTAAAGCTTTCTTT. This gives the protein CASFRVQGTKAFF.

This clone has only a few counts. V is TRBV6-1 and J is TRBJ2-7, with a tentative D call TRBD2 (5 bases). Germline V gene lookup returns CDR1 MNHNS and CDR2 SASEGT. V shed 2 bases and J shed 4 bases, with 12 bases lying between them. This CDR3 is 14 amino acids long. The CDR3 loop reads CASSESGSGYEQYF. In DNA, the CDR3 is TGTGCCAGCAGTGAATCCGGTTCGGGGTACGAGCAGTACTTC.

This sequence joins TRBV6-6 and TRBJ2-7, with TRBD2 matching 13 bases. The germline CDR1 and CDR2 sequences are MNHNY and SVGAGI (reference sequence). Losses at the gene ends were 10 bases for V and 0 bases for J; bases not matched to a gene: 6. The CDR3 is 15 amino acids. The chain's CDR3 is CATRGLAGTSYEQYF. DNA of the CDR3: TGTGCCACCCGGGGACTAGCGGGAACCTCCTACGAGCAGTACTTC.

This clone has only a few counts. CDR3 protein: CASGQGRNEQFF. The CDR3 nucleotides are TGTGCCAGTGGACAGGGGCGCAATGAGCAGTTCTTC. The genes are TRBV7-9 and TRBJ2-1, with TRBD1 matching 9 bases. The CDR3 sequence is 12 residues long. V was pared by 9 bases and J by 6 bases, with 3 bases of the junction left unmatched. Germline-derived CDR1 and CDR2 are SEHNR and FQNEAQ (reference sequence).

This chain links TRBV10-3 with TRBJ1-1, with TRBD1 matching 8 bases. CDR1 is ENHRY, CDR2 SYGVKD, per germline. CDR3 length: 15 amino acids. Germline trimming cut 6 bases from V and 3 bases from J; bases unmatched to any gene: 9. CDR3: CAISRGPAGDTEAFF. The CDR3, as DNA: TGTGCCATCAGCAGGGGGCCAGCCGGGGACACTGAAGCTTTCTTT.

This clone has just a few counts. V usage is TRBV6-1 and J usage is TRBJ1-2; 7 bases agree with TRBD1. J was trimmed by 6 bases and V by 5 bases; bases with no gene match: 12. This CDR3 region has 15 residues. The germline CDR1 and CDR2 sequences are MNHNS and SASEGT. CDR3 nucleotide sequence: TGTGCCAGCAGTATCAGGGACAGAGGCGGAGATGGCTACACCTTC. Translating it yields CASSIRDRGGDGYTF.

The chain recombines TRBV7-2 with TRBJ2-1; D may be TRBD2 (5 bases). V gave up 5 bases and J gave up 10 bases, with 15 bases separating them. The CDR3 extends over 13 amino acids. CDR1 is SGHTA, CDR2 FQGNSA, per germline. The chain's CDR3 is CASSIKGRLEQFF. Here the CDR3 DNA reads TGTGCCAGCAGCATAAAAGGGCGACTAGAGCAGTTCTTC.

V usage is TRBV2 and J usage is TRBJ1-5, with a possible D match to TRBD1 (5 bases). CDR3 length: 14 amino acids. V shed 3 bases and J shed 9 bases, with 15 bases lying between them. Germline CDR1 is SNHLY and CDR2 is FYNNEI. The CDR3 bases are TGTGCCAGCAGTGACAGGGCAGCCCATGGGCCCCAGCATTTT. This encodes CASSDRAAHGPQHF.